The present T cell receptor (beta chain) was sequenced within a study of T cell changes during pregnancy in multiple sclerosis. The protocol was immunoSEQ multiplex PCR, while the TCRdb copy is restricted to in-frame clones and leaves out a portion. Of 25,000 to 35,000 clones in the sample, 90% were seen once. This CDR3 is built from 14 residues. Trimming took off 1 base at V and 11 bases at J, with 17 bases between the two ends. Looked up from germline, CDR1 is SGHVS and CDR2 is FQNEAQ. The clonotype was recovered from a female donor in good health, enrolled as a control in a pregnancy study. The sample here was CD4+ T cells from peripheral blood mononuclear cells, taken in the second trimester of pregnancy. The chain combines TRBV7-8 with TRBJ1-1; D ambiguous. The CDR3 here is CASSLVRQREIAFF. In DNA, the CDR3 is TGTGCCAGCAGCTTAGTTCGCCAACGGGAAATCGCTTTCTTT.